One sample yielded the 8 T cell receptor beta chains listed below, sequenced in a study of early T cells in non-severe SARS-CoV-2 infection. TCRdb recomputed calls from the 5' RACE reads with MiXCR, one row per CDR3 protein. Among about 36,000 distinct CDR3 sequences listed, roughly 6.8% were seen once. Sequencing was performed on whole blood, taken at baseline. The receptors were sampled from an adult who was a healthcare worker with PCR-confirmed SARS-CoV-2 infection or an uninfected control (not recorded which).

This clonotype showed up just a few times. The rearrangement joins TRBV28 to TRBJ2-1; the match to TRBD1 covers 11 bases. Germline loops: CDR1 MDHEN, CDR2 SYDVKM. This CDR3 is built from 15 residues. V dropped 2 bases and J dropped 7; count of bases not matched to a gene: 4. CDR3 amino acids: CASSLAGTGGNEQFF. DNA for the CDR3: TGTGCCAGCAGTTTAGCCGGGACAGGGGGTAATGAGCAGTTCTTC.

Ten or more counts support this clonotype. J is TRBJ2-3 and V is TRBV5-6; TRBD1 matches at 8 bases. V was clipped by 4 bases and J by 4 bases; unmatched bases: 14. The CDR3 runs to 17 residues. Germline V gives CDR1 SGHDT, CDR2 YYEEEE. Written as DNA, the CDR3 is TGTGCCAGCAGCCTAAGCAGGGGGCGCTTCGTAGCAGATACGCAGTATTTT. Protein product: CASSLSRGRFVADTQYF.

This clonotype was seen repeatedly, ten times or more. J is TRBJ2-7 and V is TRBV10-1; D is unclear. The V end lost 3 bases, the J end lost 2 bases, and 11 bases lay between the germline ends. The CDR3 covers 14 residues. CDR1 and CDR2 from the germline V gene are WNHNN and SYGVQD (reference sequence). CDR3 amino acids: CASSDSAVTYEQYF. CDR3 in DNA: TGCGCCAGCAGTGATTCCGCGGTCACCTACGAGCAGTACTTC.

This clonotype was recorded at least ten times. The chain joins TRBV7-8 to TRBJ1-4; possibly TRBD1 for D (6 bases). CDR1 is SGHVS and CDR2 is FQNEAQ in the germline V gene. The CDR3 runs to 14 residues. V lost 3 bases to trimming and J lost 3 bases, with 8 bases between them. DNA of the CDR3: TGTGCCAGCAGCTTTGGGACACCTAATGAAAAACTGTTTTTT. This sequence encodes CASSFGTPNEKLFF.

This clonotype was recorded many times. The rearrangement uses TRBV6-1 and TRBJ2-6; TRBD1 aligns across 8 bases. The CDR3 contains 16 residues. Germline CDR1 is MNHNS and CDR2 is SASEGT. The V segment lost 5 bases and the J segment 0 bases; nucleotides outside the gene matches: 3. CDR3 bases: TGTGCCAGCAGTACTGGACAGGGCTCTGGGGCCAACGTCCTGACTTTC. It yields the protein CASSTGQGSGANVLTF.

A few counts support this clonotype. This chain connects TRBV9 to TRBJ2-2; no definite D call. The V gene lost 0 bases and the J gene lost 8 bases, with 11 bases spanning the gap. This CDR3 comprises 14 residues. The germline V gene has CDR1 SGDLS and CDR2 YYNGEE. CDR3 region: CASSVDQPRGELFF. CDR3 DNA sequence: TGTGCCAGCAGCGTAGATCAGCCGCGAGGGGAGCTGTTTTTT.

The sample holds many counts of this clonotype. The chain recombines TRBV6-5 with TRBJ1-2, with 8 nucleotides matching TRBD1. The CDR3 is made up of 14 amino acids. Germline CDR1 and CDR2: MNHEY and SVGAGI. Losses at the gene ends were 6 bases for V and 3 bases for J; bases not matched to a gene: 6. DNA of the CDR3: TGTGCCAGCAGGCGGGACAGGCGGGACTATGGCTACACCTTC. Its translation: CASRRDRRDYGYTF.

Notes on this clonotype: A much larger clone sits a single nucleotide away, making a read error possible. J is TRBJ1-1 and V is TRBV5-1; 7 bases fit TRBD1. The germline V gene encodes CDR1 SGHRS and CDR2 YFSETQ. Trimming removed 3 bases from V and 1 base from J; junction bases left unmatched: 6. The CDR3 runs 15 residues. The CDR3 loop reads CASSWMRQGNTEAFF. As DNA, the CDR3 is TGCGCCAGCAGCTGGATGAGACAGGGGAACACTGAAGCTTTCTTT.